A single sample is the source of the 8 T cell receptor beta chains below, sequenced in a study of blood T cell repertoires in COVID-19. Using immunoSEQ multiplex PCR, the repertoire was profiled, and TCRdb retains in-frame clones only, with some absent. This table holds over 65,000 clones, 80% found once. The sample comprised peripheral blood. These receptor sequences come from a middle-aged woman with active or convalescent COVID-19.

This chain joins TRBV27 and TRBJ1-6; D is possibly TRBD1 (5 bases). The CDR3 spans 17 residues. CDR1 is MNHEY, CDR2 SMNVEV, per germline (reference sequence). V lost 4 bases to trimming and J lost 6 bases, with 19 bases between them. CDR3 amino acids: CASSSSGSLGGNSPLHF. CDR3 sequence (DNA): TGTGCCAGCAGTTCATCAGGGTCGCTGGGGGGTAATTCACCCCTCCACTTT.

The gene calls are TRBV4-2 and TRBJ2-7; no reliable D call. The CDR3 has 13 residues. Deletions cut 0 bases from V and 3 bases from J, with 6 bases between. CDR1 LGHNA and CDR2 YNFKEQ come from the germline V gene. The CDR3 is CASSQDALYEQYF. The CDR3 coding sequence is TGTGCCAGCAGCCAAGACGCGCTCTACGAGCAGTACTTC.

The genes are TRBV3-1 (or the pseudogene TRBV3-2) and TRBJ2-7, with 14 positions matching TRBD2. The V gene end was trimmed by 1 base and the J gene end by 5 bases; junction bases not matched to a gene: 7. In germline, CDR1 is LGHDT, CDR2 YNNKEL (reference sequence). This CDR3 has 17 residues. The CDR3 coding sequence is TGTGCCAGCAGCCAAGGCAGAGGACTAGCGGGAGGAAACGAGCAGTACTTC. The encoded protein is CASSQGRGLAGGNEQYF.

CDR3 DNA sequence: TGTGCCAGTAGCGCGAACAGGGCCTCTGGAAACACCATATATTTT. Encoded protein: CASSANRASGNTIYF. V gene TRBV19 combines with J gene TRBJ1-3, with a possible D match to TRBD1 (6 bases). Trimming left V 6 bases short and J 0 bases short, with 12 bases between. There are 15 residues in the CDR3. The germline V gene has CDR1 LNHDA and CDR2 SQIVND (reference sequence).

This clone was picked up many times. This sequence joins TRBV9 and TRBJ2-2; maybe TRBD2 (6 bases). Trimming took 3 bases from V and 4 from J, leaving 10 bases between them. The CDR3 contains 14 residues. Germline assignment: CDR1 SGDLS and CDR2 YYNGEE. The DNA for the CDR3 is TGTGCCAGCAGCGAGGGAGGTGGCACCGGGGAGCTGTTTTTT. Protein: CASSEGGGTGELFF.

This chain uses TRBV10-3 with TRBJ2-1, with TRBD2 identical over 14 bases. V gave up 6 bases and J gave up 8 bases; unmatched junction bases: 6. The germline gives CDR1 ENHRY, CDR2 SYGVKD. This CDR3 region has 15 residues. The chain's CDR3 is CAISPGLAGDYEQFF. In nucleotides, the CDR3 is TGTGCCATCAGCCCGGGACTAGCGGGGGACTATGAGCAGTTCTTC.

The gene calls are TRBV5-5 and TRBJ2-3, with TRBD2 matching over 14 bases. The ends lost 4 bases at V and 11 bases at J; junction bases unmatched: 9. Germline V CDR1 and CDR2: SGHKS, YYEKEE (reference sequence). This CDR3 is built from 15 residues. In DNA, the CDR3 is TGTGCCAGCAGCCCGGGACTAGCGGGAGCCCCGGAGCAGTATTTT. Protein sequence: CASSPGLAGAPEQYF. Complete variable domain (other parts from reference TRBV5-5 and TRBJ2-3): DAGVTQSPTHLIKTRGQQVTLRCSPISGHKSVSWYQQVLGQGPQFIFQYYEKEERGRGNFPDRFSARQFPNYSSELNVNALLLGDSALYLCASSPGLAGAPEQYFGPGTRLTVL.

The chain links TRBV4-2 to TRBJ2-7; D may be TRBD1 (6 bases). Germline lookup yields CDR1 LGHNA and CDR2 YNFKEQ. With 1 base removed from V and 6 bases from J, the gap between germline ends came to 16 bases. This CDR3 region has 15 residues. The DNA for the CDR3 is TGTGCCAGCAGCCAAGCATTCGGCCAGGGGCGCGAGCAGTACTTC. Translated, it gives CASSQAFGQGREQYF.